The entry that follows covers one TCR beta chain sequence. Profiled with immunoSEQ multiplex PCR; TCRdb holds only in-frame clones, not every one. The sample holds 400,000 to 550,000 clones, nearly 90% seen once. This entry comes from a study of blood T cell repertoires in COVID-19. On the study more broadly: Some COVID-19 samples were acute and others convalescent; all came from the United States, Italy and Spain.

The CDR3 loop spans 13 amino acids. The ends were cut back, 0 bases at V and 7 bases at J, with 7 bases in the middle. Germline V CDR1 and CDR2: MNHEY, SMNVEV (reference sequence). The chain employs TRBV27 and TRBJ1-5; no definite D call. The sequence was obtained from a woman between 18 and 29 years old with acute COVID-19. Sequencing was performed on PBMCs or T cells enriched from blood (not recorded which). DNA of the CDR3: TGTGCCAGCAGTTTATCGATAGAGCAGCCCCAGCATTTT. Amino acids: CASSLSIEQPQHF.